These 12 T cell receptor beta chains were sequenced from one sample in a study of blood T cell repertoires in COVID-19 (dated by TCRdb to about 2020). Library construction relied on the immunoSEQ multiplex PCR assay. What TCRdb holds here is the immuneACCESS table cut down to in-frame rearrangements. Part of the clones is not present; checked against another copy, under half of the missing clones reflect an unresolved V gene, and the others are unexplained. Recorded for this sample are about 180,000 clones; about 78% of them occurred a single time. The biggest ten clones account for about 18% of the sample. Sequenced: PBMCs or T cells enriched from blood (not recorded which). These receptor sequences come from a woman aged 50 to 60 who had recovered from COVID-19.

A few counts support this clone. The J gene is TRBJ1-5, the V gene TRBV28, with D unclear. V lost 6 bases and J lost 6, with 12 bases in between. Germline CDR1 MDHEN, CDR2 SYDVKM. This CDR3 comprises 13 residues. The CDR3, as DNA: TGTGCCAGCAGAGCAGCAAGAGGTCAGCCCCAGCATTTT. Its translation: CASRAARGQPQHF.

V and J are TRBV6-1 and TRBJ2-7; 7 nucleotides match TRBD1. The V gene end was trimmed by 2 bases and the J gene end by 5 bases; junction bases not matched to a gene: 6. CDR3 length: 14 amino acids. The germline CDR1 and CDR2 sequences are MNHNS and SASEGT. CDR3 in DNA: TGTGCCAGCAGTGAAAGGGACAGTACCCACGAGCAGTACTTC. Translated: CASSERDSTHEQYF.

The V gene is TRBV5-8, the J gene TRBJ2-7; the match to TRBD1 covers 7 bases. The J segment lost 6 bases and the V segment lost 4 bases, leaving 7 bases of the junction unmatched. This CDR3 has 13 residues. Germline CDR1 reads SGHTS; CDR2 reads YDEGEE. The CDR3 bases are TGTGCCAGCAGCCCTAGGTACAGGGGCGAGCAGTACTTC. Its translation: CASSPRYRGEQYF. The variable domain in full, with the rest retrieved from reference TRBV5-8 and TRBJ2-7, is EAGVTQSPTHLIKTRGQQATLRCSPISGHTSVYWYQQALGLGLQFLLWYDEGEERNRGNFPPRFSGRQFPNYSSELNVNALELEDSALYLCASSPRYRGEQYFGPGTRLTVT.

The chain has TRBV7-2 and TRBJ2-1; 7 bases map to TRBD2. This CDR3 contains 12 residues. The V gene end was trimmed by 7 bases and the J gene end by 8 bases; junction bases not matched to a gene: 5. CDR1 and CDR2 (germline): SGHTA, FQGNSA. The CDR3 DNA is TGTGCCAGCAACCAGGGAGGGGATGAGCAGTTCTTC. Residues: CASNQGGDEQFF.

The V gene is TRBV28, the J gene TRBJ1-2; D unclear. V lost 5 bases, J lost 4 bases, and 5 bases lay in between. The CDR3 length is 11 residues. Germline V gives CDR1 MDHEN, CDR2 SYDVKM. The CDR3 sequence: CASSTTYGYTF. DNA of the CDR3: TGTGCCAGCAGTACTACCTATGGCTACACCTTC.

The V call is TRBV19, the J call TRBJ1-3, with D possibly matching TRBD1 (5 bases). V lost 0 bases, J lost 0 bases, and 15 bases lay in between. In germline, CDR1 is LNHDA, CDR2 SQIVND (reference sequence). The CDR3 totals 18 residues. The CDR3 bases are TGTGCCAGTAGTATAGACCCTCCGGGACTCTTCTCTGGAAACACCATATATTTT. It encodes CASSIDPPGLFSGNTIYF.

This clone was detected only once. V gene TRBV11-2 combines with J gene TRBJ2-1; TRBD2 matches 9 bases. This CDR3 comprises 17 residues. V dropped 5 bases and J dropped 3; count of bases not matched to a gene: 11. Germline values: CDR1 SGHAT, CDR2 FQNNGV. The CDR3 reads CASSAKGNSGGYNEQFF. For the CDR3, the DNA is TGTGCCAGCAGCGCAAAGGGGAATAGCGGGGGCTACAATGAGCAGTTCTTC.

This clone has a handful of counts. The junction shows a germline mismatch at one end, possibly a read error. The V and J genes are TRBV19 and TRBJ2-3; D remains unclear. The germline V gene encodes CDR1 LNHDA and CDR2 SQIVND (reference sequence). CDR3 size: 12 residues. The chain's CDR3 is CASSLDSHTQYF. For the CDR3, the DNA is TGTGCCAGTAGTTTAGACTCCCATACGCAGTATTTT.

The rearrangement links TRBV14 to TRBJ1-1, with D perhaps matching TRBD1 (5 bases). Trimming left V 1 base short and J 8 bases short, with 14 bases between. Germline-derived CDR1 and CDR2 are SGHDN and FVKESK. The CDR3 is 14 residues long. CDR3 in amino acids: CASSQVRGSKEAFF. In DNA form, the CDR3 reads TGTGCCAGCAGCCAAGTTCGGGGGTCGAAAGAAGCTTTCTTT.

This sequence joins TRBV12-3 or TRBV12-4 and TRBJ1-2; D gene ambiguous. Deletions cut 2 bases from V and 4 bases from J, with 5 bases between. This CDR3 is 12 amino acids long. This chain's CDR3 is CASSLWSYGYTF. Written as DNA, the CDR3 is TGTGCCAGCAGTTTATGGAGCTATGGCTACACCTTC.

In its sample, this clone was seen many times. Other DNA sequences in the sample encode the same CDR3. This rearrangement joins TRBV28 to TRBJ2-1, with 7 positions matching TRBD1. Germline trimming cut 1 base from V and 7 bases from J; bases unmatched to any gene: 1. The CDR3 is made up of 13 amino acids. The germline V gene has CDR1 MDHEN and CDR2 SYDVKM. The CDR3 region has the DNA TGTGCCAGCAGTTTATCAGGGGGTAATGAGCAGTTCTTC. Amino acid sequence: CASSLSGGNEQFF. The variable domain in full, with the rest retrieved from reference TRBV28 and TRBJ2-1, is DVKVTQSSRYLVKRTGEKVFLECVQDMDHENMFWYRQDPGLGLRLIYFSYDVKMKEKGDIPEGYSVSREKKERFSLILESASTNQTSMYLCASSLSGGNEQFFGPGTRLTVL.

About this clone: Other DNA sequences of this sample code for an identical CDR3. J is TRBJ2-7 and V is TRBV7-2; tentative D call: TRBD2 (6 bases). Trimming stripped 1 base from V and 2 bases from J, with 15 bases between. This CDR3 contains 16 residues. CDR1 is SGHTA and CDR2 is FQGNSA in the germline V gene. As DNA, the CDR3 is TGTGCCAGCAGCTTAGGTAGTGGGAGGCTTCCCTACGAGCAGTACTTC. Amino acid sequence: CASSLGSGRLPYEQYF.